Following are 15 T cell receptor beta chains from one sample sequenced in a study of blood T cell repertoires in COVID-19. The data were produced by immunoSEQ multiplex PCR, yet TCRdb's version contains in-frame clones alone and is incomplete. The sample holds roughly 270,000 clones, roughly 88% seen once. Sample: peripheral blood. The receptors shown here come from a young man with active or convalescent COVID-19.

The rearrangement uses TRBV24-1 and TRBJ2-5, with a weak D call TRBD2 (7 bases). CDR3 length: 15 amino acids. Germline-derived CDR1 and CDR2 are KGHDR and SFDVKD. V lost 3 bases and J lost 1, with 11 bases in between. CDR3 DNA: TGTGCCACCAGTGATAGGGGGGGGGCCCAAGAGACCCAGTACTTC. Amino acids: CATSDRGGAQETQYF.

Remarks on this clone: The junction does not match germline at one end; this may be a read error. The V call is TRBV6-5, the J call TRBJ1-4; D is undetermined. This CDR3 has 15 amino acids. From germline, CDR1 is MNHEY and CDR2 SVGAGI. The CDR3 DNA follows: TGTGCCAGCGGCCCCTTGCGGGTAACTAGTGAAAAACTGTTTTTT. Protein sequence: CASGPLRVTSEKLFF.

The chain couples TRBV11-2 to TRBJ2-7, with a tentative D call TRBD1 (5 bases). The germline CDR1 and CDR2 sequences are SGHAT and FQNNGV. Trimming took off 5 bases at V and 3 bases at J, with 14 bases between the two ends. The CDR3 has 14 amino acids. CDR3 nucleotide sequence: TGTGCCAGCAGCCAAGAGCAGGGATACTACGAGCAGTACTTC. This codes for CASSQEQGYYEQYF.

The CDR3 DNA reads as TGTGCCATCAGTGAGAGGGACGGGAGCTCTGGAAACACCATATATTTT. Translation: CAISERDGSSGNTIYF. The chain links TRBV10-3 to TRBJ1-3; a possible D gene is TRBD1 (5 bases). The CDR3 has 16 residues. CDR1 is ENHRY and CDR2 is SYGVKD in the germline V gene. Trimming removed 2 bases at V and 0 bases at J, with 11 bases between.

This clone came up once. This sequence joins TRBV3-1 (or the pseudogene TRBV3-2) and TRBJ2-3; D is perhaps TRBD1 (6 bases). Germline-derived CDR1 and CDR2 are LGHDT and YNNKEL (reference sequence). CDR3 length equals 15 residues. Trimming shortened V by 4 bases and J by 3 bases, and 14 bases separated the two germline ends. CDR3 nucleotides: TGTGCCAGCAGCCTTGACAGGTGGAGGACAGATACGCAGTATTTT. Translation: CASSLDRWRTDTQYF.

The CDR3 protein is CASSTRQGLMNTEAFF. The CDR3 DNA follows: TGTGCCAGTAGTACCCGACAGGGCCTCATGAACACTGAAGCTTTCTTT. The rearrangement uses TRBV19 and TRBJ1-1; 7 bases align to TRBD1. The CDR3 is made up of 16 amino acids. The germline V gene has CDR1 LNHDA and CDR2 SQIVND (reference sequence). V was pared by 4 bases and J by 0 bases, with 8 bases of the junction left unmatched.

The chain carries TRBV7-2 and TRBJ2-7, with 10 bases aligning to TRBD1. Looked up from germline, CDR1 is SGHTA and CDR2 is FQGNSA. With 6 bases clipped from V and 5 bases from J, the junction kept 7 bases outside the gene matches. The CDR3 is 14 amino acids. The CDR3 sequence: CASRAGTGDNEQYF. The CDR3 coding sequence is TGTGCCAGCAGAGCCGGGACAGGGGACAACGAGCAGTACTTC.

The chain combines TRBV5-6 with TRBJ2-5, with TRBD1 identical over 7 bases. CDR3 length equals 14 residues. Germline V lookup: CDR1 SGHDT, CDR2 YYEEEE. V trimming: 3 bases; J trimming: 3 bases; junction bases outside the gene matches: 5. CDR3 coding DNA: TGTGCCAGCAGCTCCGGGACAGCCAAAGAGACCCAGTACTTC. Protein: CASSSGTAKETQYF.

The chain uses TRBV5-4 and TRBJ1-4; D possibly corresponds to TRBD1 (6 bases). The CDR3 totals 15 residues. The V gene lost 6 bases and the J gene lost 8 bases, with 20 bases spanning the gap. Per the germline V gene, CDR1 is SGHNT and CDR2 is YYREEE (reference sequence). DNA for the CDR3: TGTGCCAGCACCTCCGGGCAGGGGAGGGGCGAAAAACTGTTTTTT. Its protein is CASTSGQGRGEKLFF.

The J gene is TRBJ2-1, the V gene TRBV5-1; D not certain. V lost 2 bases, J lost 6 bases, and 9 bases lay in between. The germline V gene has CDR1 SGHRS and CDR2 YFSETQ. The CDR3 length is 13 residues. CDR3 region: CASSFASLNEQFF. The CDR3 DNA follows: TGCGCCAGCAGCTTTGCTAGTCTCAATGAGCAGTTCTTC.

This chain connects TRBV7-9 to TRBJ2-7; 12 positions agree with TRBD1. Per germline, CDR1 SEHNR and CDR2 FQNEAQ (reference sequence). This CDR3 is built from 15 residues. V gave up 5 bases and J gave up 5 bases; unmatched junction bases: 7. The CDR3 nucleotides are TGTGCCAGCAGCATCGGGACAGGGGGCAAGGACGAGCAGTACTTC. It specifies CASSIGTGGKDEQYF.

The chain employs TRBV7-9 and TRBJ2-3; a possible D gene is TRBD2 (5 bases). CDR1 is SEHNR and CDR2 is FQNEAQ in the germline V gene (reference sequence). This CDR3 contains 17 residues. The germline V and J ends were trimmed by 1 base and 0 bases, with 14 bases remaining between them. The CDR3 DNA follows: TGTGCCAGCAGCTTAGTCTTCCGCGGGCGAAGCACAGATACGCAGTATTTT. Its protein is CASSLVFRGRSTDTQYF.

The chain joins TRBV6-4 to TRBJ2-3, with 9 bases lining up with TRBD2. Germline V CDR1 and CDR2: MRHNA, SNTAGT. The CDR3 contains 17 residues. The V gene end was trimmed by 5 bases and the J gene end by 2 bases; junction bases not matched to a gene: 11. The CDR3 here is CASSLSGSGGFTDTQYF. The CDR3 DNA sequence: TGTGCCAGCAGTCTCTCGGGTAGCGGGGGCTTCACAGATACGCAGTATTTT.

The chain has TRBV19 and TRBJ2-2; TRBD1 agrees at 7 bases. Germline V gene sequence: CDR1 LNHDA, CDR2 SQIVND (reference sequence). V trimming: 4 bases; J trimming: 1 base; junction bases outside the gene matches: 3. The CDR3 contains 15 residues. For the CDR3, the DNA is TGTGCCAGTAGTAAGGACAGGTTGAACACCGGGGAGCTGTTTTTT. Translated: CASSKDRLNTGELFF.

This clone has more than one count but fewer than ten. The rearrangement uses TRBV14 and TRBJ1-2, with D possibly TRBD1 on 5 matching bases. Germline CDR1 SGHDN, CDR2 FVKESK. The CDR3 is 17 residues long. V was clipped by 0 bases and J by 2 bases, with 16 bases between them. The CDR3 DNA follows: TGTGCCAGCAGCCAAGATTGGGTCGTCTGGGGCAACTATGGCTACACCTTC. Its protein is CASSQDWVVWGNYGYTF.